A selection of T cell receptor beta chains follows, all from one sample in a study of blood T cell repertoires in COVID-19. TCRdb's copy holds only in-frame clones and misses some; the assay was immunoSEQ multiplex PCR. Here the sample spans over 150,000 clones, more than 75% being singletons. What was sequenced was PBMCs or T cells enriched from blood (not recorded which). These receptors came from a woman between 45 and 65 years old who had recovered from COVID-19. CDR3s leave out the opening cysteine and the closing phenylalanine or tryptophan. The order of the fields is D gene, J gene, V gene, clone size, CDR3 protein. The D gene is left open where the match is weak. A clone size is listed for some rows: how often the clone was seen (once, few, many), or a class if it is expanded.

TRBD2	TRBJ2-2	TRBV11-3	.	ASSPGGGRYTGELF
TRBD2	TRBJ2-5	TRBV7-2	.	ASSLITSGGGETQY
TRBD1	TRBJ2-7	TRBV3-1/TRBV3-2	once	ASRRTGRYEQY
.	TRBJ2-1	TRBV4-3	.	ASSQDPGRRGGSYNEQF
.	TRBJ1-1	TRBV6-5	.	ASSYSGGVEAF
TRBD2	TRBJ2-3	TRBV11-1	.	ASSLARAGSTDTQY
.	TRBJ2-1	TRBV15	.	ATSRDSVRLEQF
TRBD1	TRBJ2-1	TRBV5-4	.	ASSLGQGGNGEQF
.	TRBJ2-2	TRBV30	.	AWRENGVTGELF
.	TRBJ1-2	TRBV7-2	.	ASSLIGGYT
TRBD2	TRBJ2-1	TRBV27	once	ASSQWGGEQF
TRBD1	TRBJ1-2	TRBV24-1	few	ATSDWTGNYGYT
TRBD2	TRBJ2-1	TRBV3-1/TRBV3-2	once	ASSQYRDYRLEQF
TRBD1	TRBJ1-2	TRBV3-1/TRBV3-2	few	ASSSRTGGVGYT
TRBD1	TRBJ1-1	TRBV7-2	few	ASSTRQGATEAF
TRBD1	TRBJ2-2	TRBV24-1	.	ATSAPGQGRDTGELF
TRBD1	TRBJ1-3	TRBV9	.	ASSVATAGTGGAGNTIY
.	TRBJ2-6	TRBV4-2	.	ASSLWASGANVLT
TRBD1	TRBJ2-1	TRBV18	.	ASSSDRVSLF
.	TRBJ1-1	TRBV18	few	ASSPGGPMNTEAF
.	TRBJ1-2	TRBV9	.	ASGVVSGEGYT
.	TRBJ1-4	TRBV5-1	few	ASSFVGAYNEKLF
TRBD1	TRBJ1-5	TRBV7-9	.	ASSITGDIQPQH
TRBD2	TRBJ2-7	TRBV5-1	few	ASSLSLGGGRFVYEQY
TRBD1	TRBJ2-6	TRBV5-6	.	ASSTTGVLSGANVLT
TRBD1	TRBJ1-1	TRBV28	many	ASSLGDRENTEAF
.	TRBJ1-1	TRBV18	.	ASSPSRAETEAF
.	TRBJ2-5	TRBV5-1	.	ASSLAGQPQETQY
.	TRBJ1-5	TRBV27	.	ASSILRQDSNQPQH
TRBD1	TRBJ2-2	TRBV4-1	.	ASSQALRGQGNTGELF
TRBD1	TRBJ1-1	TRBV6-5	once	ASRLTGAHTEAF
.	TRBJ2-1	TRBV27	.	ASSLLAAGGNEQF
.	TRBJ1-1	TRBV30	.	ALRAGAEAF
TRBD1	TRBJ1-1	TRBV28	.	ASSATGRTEAF
.	TRBJ2-2	TRBV7-6	.	ASFNLDTGELF
.	TRBJ2-2	TRBV7-9	many	ASSRSNSPTGELF
.	TRBJ2-5	TRBV30	.	AWSLGAKETQY
.	TRBJ1-5	TRBV28	.	ASSTRAGNNQPQH
TRBD2	TRBJ2-1	TRBV3-1/TRBV3-2	.	ASSRRLAGGIDEQF
.	TRBJ2-2	TRBV10-3	.	ATTRDSKTGELF
TRBD1	TRBJ2-6	TRBV7-8	few	ASSLGTGGLAGANVLT
TRBD1	TRBJ1-1	TRBV7-8	.	ASSLTTGRNRGNTEAF
.	TRBJ2-3	TRBV7-8	few	ASSWSGQPPADTQY
TRBD2	TRBJ2-1	TRBV9	.	ASSVEVAGSYNEQF
.	TRBJ2-7	TRBV7-9	.	ASRQGPDYEQY
TRBD1	TRBJ2-5	TRBV5-3	few	ARSSRTGWGETQY